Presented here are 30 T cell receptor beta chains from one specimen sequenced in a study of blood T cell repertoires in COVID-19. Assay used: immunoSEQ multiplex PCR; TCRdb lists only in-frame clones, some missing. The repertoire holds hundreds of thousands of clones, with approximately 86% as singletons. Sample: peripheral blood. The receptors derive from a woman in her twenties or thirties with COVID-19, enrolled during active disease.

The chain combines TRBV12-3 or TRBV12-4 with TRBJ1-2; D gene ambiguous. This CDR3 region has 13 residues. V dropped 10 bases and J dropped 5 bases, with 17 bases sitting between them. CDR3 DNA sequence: TGTGCCACCAGCCGCGGGGAAGGGTATGGCTACACCTTC. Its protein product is CATSRGEGYGYTF.

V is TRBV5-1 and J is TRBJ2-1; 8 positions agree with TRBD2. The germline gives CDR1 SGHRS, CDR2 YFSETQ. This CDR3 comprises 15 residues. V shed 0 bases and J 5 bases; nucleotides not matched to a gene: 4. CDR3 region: CASSLAPGLDNEQFF. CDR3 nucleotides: TGCGCCAGCAGCTTGGCACCGGGACTAGACAATGAGCAGTTCTTC.

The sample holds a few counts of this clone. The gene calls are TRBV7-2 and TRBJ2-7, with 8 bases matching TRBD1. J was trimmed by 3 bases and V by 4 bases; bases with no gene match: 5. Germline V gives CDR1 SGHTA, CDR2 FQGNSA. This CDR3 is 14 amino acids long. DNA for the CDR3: TGTGCCAGCAGCTCCGGACAGGGTCTCTACGAGCAGTACTTC. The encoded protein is CASSSGQGLYEQYF.

The CDR3 protein is CASSQLAGVLSEQYF. In DNA form, the CDR3 reads TGTGCCAGCAGCCAGCTAGCGGGGGTGCTTTCCGAGCAGTACTTC. V gene TRBV14 combines with J gene TRBJ2-7; 10 bases fit TRBD2. The CDR3 consists of 15 residues. With V trimmed by 3 bases and J by 6 bases, 8 bases remained unmatched. CDR1 is SGHDN, CDR2 FVKESK, per germline.

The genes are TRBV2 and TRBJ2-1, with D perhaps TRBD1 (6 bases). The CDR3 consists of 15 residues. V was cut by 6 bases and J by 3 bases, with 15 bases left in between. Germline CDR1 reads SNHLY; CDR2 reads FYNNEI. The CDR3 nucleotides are TGTGCCAGCAGGAGAGACAGGCGGCTCTACAATGAGCAGTTCTTC. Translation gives CASRRDRRLYNEQFF.

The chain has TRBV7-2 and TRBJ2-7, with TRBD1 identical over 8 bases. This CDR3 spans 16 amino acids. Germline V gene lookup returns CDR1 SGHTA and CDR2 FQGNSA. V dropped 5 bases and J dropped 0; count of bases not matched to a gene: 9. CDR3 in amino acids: CASSPHSTGASYEQYF. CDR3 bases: TGTGCCAGCAGCCCTCATTCGACAGGGGCCTCCTACGAGCAGTACTTC.

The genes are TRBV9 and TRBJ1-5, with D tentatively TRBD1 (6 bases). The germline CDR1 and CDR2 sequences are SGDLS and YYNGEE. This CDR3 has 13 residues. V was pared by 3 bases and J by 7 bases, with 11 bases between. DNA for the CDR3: TGTGCCAGCAGCGAGGGGGTAGGGCAGCCCCAGCATTTT. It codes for CASSEGVGQPQHF.

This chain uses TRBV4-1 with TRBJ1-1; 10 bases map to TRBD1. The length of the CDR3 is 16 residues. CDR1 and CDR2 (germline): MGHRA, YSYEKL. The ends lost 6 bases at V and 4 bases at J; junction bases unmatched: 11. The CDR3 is CASRPRGQGLGTEAFF. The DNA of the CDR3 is TGCGCCAGCAGACCTCGGGGACAGGGGTTGGGCACTGAAGCTTTCTTT.

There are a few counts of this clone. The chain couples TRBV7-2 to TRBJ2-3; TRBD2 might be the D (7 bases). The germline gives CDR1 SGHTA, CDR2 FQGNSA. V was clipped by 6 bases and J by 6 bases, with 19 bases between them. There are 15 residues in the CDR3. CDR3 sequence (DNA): TGTGCCAGCAGGTTTAGGGGGGGGCCCGCGGATACGCAGTATTTT. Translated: CASRFRGGPADTQYF.

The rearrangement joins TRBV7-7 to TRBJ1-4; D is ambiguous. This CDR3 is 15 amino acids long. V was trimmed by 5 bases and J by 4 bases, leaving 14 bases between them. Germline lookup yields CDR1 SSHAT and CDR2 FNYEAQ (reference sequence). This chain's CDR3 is CASSPGVALNEKLFF. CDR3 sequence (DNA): TGTGCCAGCAGCCCTGGAGTAGCCCTTAATGAAAAACTGTTTTTT.

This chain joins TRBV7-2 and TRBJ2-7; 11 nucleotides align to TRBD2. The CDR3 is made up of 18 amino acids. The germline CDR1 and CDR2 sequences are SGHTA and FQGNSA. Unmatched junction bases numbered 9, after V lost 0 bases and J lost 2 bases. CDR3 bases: TGTGCCAGCAGCTTAGCCACCTCCGCGACTAGCGGGACCTACGAGCAGTACTTC. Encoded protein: CASSLATSATSGTYEQYF.

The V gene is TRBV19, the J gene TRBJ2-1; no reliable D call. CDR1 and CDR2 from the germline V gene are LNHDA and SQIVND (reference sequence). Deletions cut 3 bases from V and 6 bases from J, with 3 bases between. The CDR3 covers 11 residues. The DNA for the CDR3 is TGTGCCAGTAGTATCTTCAATGAGCAGTTCTTC. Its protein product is CASSIFNEQFF.

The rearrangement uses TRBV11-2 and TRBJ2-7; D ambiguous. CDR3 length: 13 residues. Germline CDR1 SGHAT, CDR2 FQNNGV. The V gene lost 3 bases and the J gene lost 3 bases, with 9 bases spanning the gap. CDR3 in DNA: TGTGCCAGCAGCTTTTCTGGCGGCTACGAGCAGTACTTC. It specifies CASSFSGGYEQYF. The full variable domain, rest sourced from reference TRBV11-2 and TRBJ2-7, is EAGVAQSPRYKIIEKRQSVAFWCNPISGHATLYWYQQILGQGPKLLIQFQNNGVVDDSQLPKDRFSAERLKGVDSTLKIQPAKLEDSAVYLCASSFSGGYEQYFGPGTRLTVT.

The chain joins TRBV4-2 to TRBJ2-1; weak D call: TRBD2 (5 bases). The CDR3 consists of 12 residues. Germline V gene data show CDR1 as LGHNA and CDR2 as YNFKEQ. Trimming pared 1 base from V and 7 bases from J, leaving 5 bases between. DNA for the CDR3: TGTGCCAGCAGCCAAGGAGGGAATGAGCAGTTCTTC. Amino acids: CASSQGGNEQFF.

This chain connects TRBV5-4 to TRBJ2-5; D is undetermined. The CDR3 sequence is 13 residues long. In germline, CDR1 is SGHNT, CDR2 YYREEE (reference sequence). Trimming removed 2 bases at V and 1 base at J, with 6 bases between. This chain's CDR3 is CASSFSSQETQYF. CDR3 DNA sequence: TGTGCCAGCAGCTTCTCCAGCCAAGAGACCCAGTACTTC.

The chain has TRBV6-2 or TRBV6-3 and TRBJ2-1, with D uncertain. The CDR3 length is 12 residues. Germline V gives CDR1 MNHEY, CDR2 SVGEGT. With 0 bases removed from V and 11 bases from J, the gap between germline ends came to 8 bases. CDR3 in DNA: TGTGCCAGCAGTTACTCGGCAGTGAAGCAGTTCTTC. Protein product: CASSYSAVKQFF.

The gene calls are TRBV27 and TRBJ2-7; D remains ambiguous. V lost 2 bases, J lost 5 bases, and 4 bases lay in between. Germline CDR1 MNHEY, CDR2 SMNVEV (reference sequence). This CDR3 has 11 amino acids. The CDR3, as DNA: TGTGCCAGCAGTTTAGGAGACGAGCAGTACTTC. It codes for CASSLGDEQYF.

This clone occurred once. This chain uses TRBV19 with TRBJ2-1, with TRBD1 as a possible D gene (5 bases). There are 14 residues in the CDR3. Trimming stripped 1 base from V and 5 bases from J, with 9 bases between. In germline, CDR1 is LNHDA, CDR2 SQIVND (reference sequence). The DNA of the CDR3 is TGTGCCAGTAGTATAGCAGGCAGGGACAATGAGCAGTTCTTC. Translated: CASSIAGRDNEQFF.

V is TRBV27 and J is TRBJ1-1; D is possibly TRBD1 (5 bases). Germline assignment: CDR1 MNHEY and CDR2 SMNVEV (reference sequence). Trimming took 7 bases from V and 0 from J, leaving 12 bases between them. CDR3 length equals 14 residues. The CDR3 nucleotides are TGTGCCAGCAAAGTTTTACAGGTGAACACTGAAGCTTTCTTT. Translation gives CASKVLQVNTEAFF.

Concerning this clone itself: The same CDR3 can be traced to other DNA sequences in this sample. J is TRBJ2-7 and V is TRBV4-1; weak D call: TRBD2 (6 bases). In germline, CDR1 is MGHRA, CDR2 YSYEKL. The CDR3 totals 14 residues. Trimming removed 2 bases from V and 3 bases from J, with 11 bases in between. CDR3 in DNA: TGCGCCAGCAGCCAACCCGGAGGGGTCTACGAGCAGTACTTC. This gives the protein CASSQPGGVYEQYF.

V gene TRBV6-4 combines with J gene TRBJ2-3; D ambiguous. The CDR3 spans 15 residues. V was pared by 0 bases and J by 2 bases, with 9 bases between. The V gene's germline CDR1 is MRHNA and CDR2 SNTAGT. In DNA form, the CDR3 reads TGTGCCAGCAGTGACTCGTTCGACTCCACAGATACGCAGTATTTT. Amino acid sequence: CASSDSFDSTDTQYF.

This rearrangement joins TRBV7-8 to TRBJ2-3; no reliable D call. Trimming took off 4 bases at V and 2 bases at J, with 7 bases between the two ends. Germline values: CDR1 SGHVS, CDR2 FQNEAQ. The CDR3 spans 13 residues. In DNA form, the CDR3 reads TGTGCCAGCAGCTCTACCCCCACAGATACGCAGTATTTT. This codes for CASSSTPTDTQYF.

The CDR3 DNA reads TGTGCCAGCACCCATCAGACAGATACGCAGTATTTT. It encodes CASTHQTDTQYF. The chain is built from TRBV3-1 (or the pseudogene TRBV3-2) and TRBJ2-3; D call uncertain. CDR1 is LGHDT, CDR2 YNNKEL, per germline (reference sequence). The CDR3 is 12 residues long. The V gene lost 7 bases and the J gene lost 3 bases, with 8 bases spanning the gap.

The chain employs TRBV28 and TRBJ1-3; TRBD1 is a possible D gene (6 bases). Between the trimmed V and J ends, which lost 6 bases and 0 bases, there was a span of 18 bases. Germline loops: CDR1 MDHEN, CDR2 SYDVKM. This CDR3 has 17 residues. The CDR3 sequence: CASSPSDRPYSGNTIYF. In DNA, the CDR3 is TGTGCCAGCAGCCCCTCAGACAGGCCATACTCTGGAAACACCATATATTTT.

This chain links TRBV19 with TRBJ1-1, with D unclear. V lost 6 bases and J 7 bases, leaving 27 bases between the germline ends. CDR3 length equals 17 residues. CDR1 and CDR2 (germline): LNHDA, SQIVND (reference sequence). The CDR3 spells CASRIPRRGGDEVEAFF. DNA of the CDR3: TGTGCCAGTAGAATACCCCGACGTGGCGGGGATGAGGTTGAAGCTTTCTTT.

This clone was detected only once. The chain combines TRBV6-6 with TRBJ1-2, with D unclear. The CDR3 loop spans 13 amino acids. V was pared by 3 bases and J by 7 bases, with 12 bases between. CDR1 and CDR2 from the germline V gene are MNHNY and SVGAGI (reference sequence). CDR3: CASSYEGGGGYTF. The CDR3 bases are TGTGCCAGCAGTTATGAGGGAGGTGGTGGCTACACCTTC.

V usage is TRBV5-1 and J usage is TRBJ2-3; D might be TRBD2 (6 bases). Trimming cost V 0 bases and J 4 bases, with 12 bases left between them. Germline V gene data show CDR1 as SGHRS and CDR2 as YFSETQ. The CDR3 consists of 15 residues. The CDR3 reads CASSLAGSGSDTQYF. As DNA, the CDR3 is TGCGCCAGCAGCTTGGCCGGTAGCGGATCAGATACGCAGTATTTT.

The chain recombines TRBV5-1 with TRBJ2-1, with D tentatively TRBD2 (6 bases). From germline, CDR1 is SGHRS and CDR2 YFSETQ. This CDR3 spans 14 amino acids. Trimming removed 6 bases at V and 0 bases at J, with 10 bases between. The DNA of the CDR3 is TGCGCCAGCACCCCGGGAGACTCCTACAATGAGCAGTTCTTC. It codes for CASTPGDSYNEQFF.

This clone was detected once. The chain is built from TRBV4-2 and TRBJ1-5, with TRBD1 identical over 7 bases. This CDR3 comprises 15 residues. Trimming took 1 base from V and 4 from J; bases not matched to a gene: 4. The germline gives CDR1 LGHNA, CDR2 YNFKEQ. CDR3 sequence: CASSQGRTGNQPQHF. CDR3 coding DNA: TGTGCCAGCAGCCAAGGAAGGACAGGAAATCAGCCCCAGCATTTT.

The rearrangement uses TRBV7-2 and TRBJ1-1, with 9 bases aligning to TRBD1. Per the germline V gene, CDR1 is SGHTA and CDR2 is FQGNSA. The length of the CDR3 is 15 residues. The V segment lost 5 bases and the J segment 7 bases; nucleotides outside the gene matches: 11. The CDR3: CASSPGTGPIFEAFF. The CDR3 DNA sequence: TGTGCCAGCAGCCCAGGGACAGGGCCGATATTTGAAGCTTTCTTT.